This TCR beta chain was sequenced for a study of blood T cell repertoires in COVID-19. Study at large: The United States, Italy and Spain provided the acute and convalescent COVID-19 samples.

Per the authors' pipeline: The assay estimated nucleated cells by amplifying reference gene primers. The data were produced by immunoSEQ multiplex PCR, yet TCRdb's version contains in-frame clones alone and is incomplete. The V and J calls and clone size come from that table; D and trimming were worked out from the DNA. The table lists about 400,000 clones, over 75% of them singletons. The CDR3 extends over 16 amino acids. Trimming cost V 6 bases and J 5 bases; bases outside gene matches: 13. Germline V gene sequence: CDR1 SGHTA, CDR2 FQGNSA. The clonotype comes from a woman aged 40 to 50 with acute COVID-19. The rearrangement joins TRBV7-2 to TRBJ2-1; 7 bases match TRBD1. The sequenced sample consisted of PBMCs or T cells enriched from blood (not recorded which). The DNA of the CDR3 is TGTGCCAGCAGGGGCTCCGGGACAGCCTCGAACAATGAGCAGTTCTTC. This translates into CASRGSGTASNNEQFF.